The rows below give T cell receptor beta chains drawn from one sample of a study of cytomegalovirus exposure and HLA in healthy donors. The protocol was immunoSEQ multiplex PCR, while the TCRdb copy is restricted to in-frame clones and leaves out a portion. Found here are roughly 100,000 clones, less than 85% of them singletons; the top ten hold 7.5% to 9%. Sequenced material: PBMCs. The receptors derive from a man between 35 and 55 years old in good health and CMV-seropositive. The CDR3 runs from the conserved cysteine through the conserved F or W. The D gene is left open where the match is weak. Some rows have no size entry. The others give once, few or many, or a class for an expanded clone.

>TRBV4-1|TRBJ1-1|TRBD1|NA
CASSQGQGTEAFF
TGCGCCAGCAGCCAGGGACAGGGGACTGAAGCTTTCTTT
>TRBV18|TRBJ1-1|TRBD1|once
CASSGENRGSAEAFF
TGTGCCAGCTCAGGGGAGAACAGGGGATCGGCTGAAGCTTTCTTT
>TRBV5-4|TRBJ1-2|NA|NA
CASSLKGGASDYGYTF
TGTGCCAGCAGCTTGAAGGGCGGGGCCTCTGACTATGGCTACACCTTC
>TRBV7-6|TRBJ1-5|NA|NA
CASSPLNQPQHF
TGTGCCAGCAGCCCCCTCAATCAGCCCCAGCATTTT
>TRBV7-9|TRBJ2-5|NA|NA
CASSFPLETQYF
TGTGCCAGCAGCTTTCCATTGGAGACCCAGTACTTC
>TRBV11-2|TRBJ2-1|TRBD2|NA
CASSLVPSGRGDWGEQFF
TGTGCCAGCAGCTTAGTTCCTAGCGGGAGGGGCGATTGGGGTGAGCAGTTCTTC
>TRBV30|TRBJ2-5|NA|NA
CAWMGPPQETQYF
TGTGCCTGGATGGGGCCCCCCCAGGAGACCCAGTACTTC
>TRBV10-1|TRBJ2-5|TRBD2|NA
CASSESRGALGKETQYF
TGCGCCAGCAGTGAGTCGCGGGGGGCGCTAGGGAAAGAGACCCAGTACTTC
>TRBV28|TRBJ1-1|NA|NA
CASSPQAGTYEAFF
TGTGCCAGCAGTCCCCAGGCCGGGACATATGAAGCTTTCTTT
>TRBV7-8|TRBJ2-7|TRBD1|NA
CASSHGKGQVSYEQYF
TGTGCCAGCAGCCACGGGAAGGGACAGGTCTCCTACGAGCAGTACTTC
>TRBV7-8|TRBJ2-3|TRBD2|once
CASSSGLAGAGDTQYF
TGTGCCAGCAGCTCGGGACTAGCGGGAGCGGGCGATACGCAGTATTTT
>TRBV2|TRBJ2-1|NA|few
CASSEGRGGNEQFF
TGTGCCAGCAGTGAAGGCAGGGGTGGGAATGAGCAGTTCTTC
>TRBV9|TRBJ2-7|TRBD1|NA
CASTGTGGEQYF
TGTGCCAGCACAGGGACAGGGGGGGAGCAGTACTTC
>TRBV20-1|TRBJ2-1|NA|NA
CSASSYNEQFF
TGCAGTGCGTCGTCCTACAATGAGCAGTTCTTC
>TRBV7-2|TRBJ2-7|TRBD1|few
CASSRQGDSYEQYF
TGTGCCAGCAGCCGACAGGGGGATTCCTACGAGCAGTACTTC
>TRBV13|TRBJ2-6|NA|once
CASSGQGSGANVLTF
TGTGCCAGCAGCGGCCAGGGGTCTGGGGCCAACGTCCTGACTTTC
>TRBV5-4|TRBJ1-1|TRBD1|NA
CASSRQGRKGTEAFF
TGTGCCAGCAGCAGACAGGGGCGCAAAGGCACTGAAGCTTTCTTT
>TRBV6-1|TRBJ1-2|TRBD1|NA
CASSEYRGTNYGYTF
TGTGCCAGCAGTGAATACAGGGGGACTAACTATGGCTACACCTTC
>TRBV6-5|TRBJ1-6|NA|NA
CASRRSSYNSPLHF
TGTGCCAGCAGGAGGAGCTCCTATAATTCACCCCTCCACTTT
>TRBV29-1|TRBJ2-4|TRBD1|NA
CSVCGQGQYGAKNSQYF
TGCAGCGTTTGCGGACAGGGACAGTATGGGGCCAAAAACAGTCAGTACTTC
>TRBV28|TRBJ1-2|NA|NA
CIAGGYGYTF
TGTATCGCGGGGGGCTATGGCTACACCTTC
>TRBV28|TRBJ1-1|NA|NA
CASTLAGMNTEAFF
TGTGCCAGCACCCTGGCAGGCATGAACACTGAAGCTTTCTTT
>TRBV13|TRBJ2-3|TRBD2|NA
CASSPGLASDTQYF
TGTGCCAGCAGCCCCGGACTAGCTTCAGATACGCAGTATTTT
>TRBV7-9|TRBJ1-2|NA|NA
CASSLGGDYGYTF
TGTGCCAGCAGCTTAGGGGGCGACTATGGCTACACCTTC
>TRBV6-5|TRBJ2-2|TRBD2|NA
CATRLAGANTGELFF
TGTGCCACCCGACTAGCTGGTGCGAACACCGGGGAGCTGTTTTTT
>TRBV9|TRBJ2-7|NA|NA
CASSGGDGGWREQYF
TGTGCCAGCAGCGGCGGGGACGGCGGGTGGAGGGAGCAGTACTTC
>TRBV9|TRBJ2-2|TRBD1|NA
CASSVGQGAGELFF
TGTGCCAGCAGCGTGGGACAGGGGGCCGGGGAGCTGTTTTTT
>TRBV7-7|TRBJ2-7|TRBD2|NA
CASSLAGDYEQYF
TGTGCTAGCAGCTTAGCGGGAGACTACGAGCAGTACTTC
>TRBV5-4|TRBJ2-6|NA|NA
CASSLGGNSGANVLTF
TGTGCCAGCAGCTTAGGAGGAAACTCTGGGGCCAACGTCCTGACTTTC
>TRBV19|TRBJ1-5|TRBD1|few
CASSILSGQGATNQPQHF
TGTGCCAGTAGTATTTTATCCGGGCAGGGGGCAACTAATCAGCCCCAGCATTTT
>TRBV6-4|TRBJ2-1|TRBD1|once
CASSATGGFYNEQFF
TGTGCCAGCAGTGCTACAGGGGGCTTTTACAATGAGCAGTTCTTC
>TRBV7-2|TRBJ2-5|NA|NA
CASSLALQETQYF
TGTGCCAGCAGCTTAGCTCTGCAAGAGACCCAGTACTTC
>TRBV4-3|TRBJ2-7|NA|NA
CASSQAWGLEQYF
TGCGCCAGCAGCCAGGCCTGGGGGCTCGAGCAGTACTTC
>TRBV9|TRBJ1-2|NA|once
CASSVGRGYGYTF
TGTGCCAGCAGCGTGGGCAGGGGCTATGGCTACACCTTC
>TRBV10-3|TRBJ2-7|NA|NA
CAISESTGYYEQYF
TGTGCCATCAGTGAGTCGACAGGATACTACGAGCAGTACTTC
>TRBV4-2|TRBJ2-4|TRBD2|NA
CASSQQSSGGFDSQYF
TGTGCCAGCAGCCAACAATCTAGCGGGGGGTTTGACAGTCAGTACTTC
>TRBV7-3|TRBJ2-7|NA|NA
CASSRGADREQYF
TGTGCCAGCAGCCGTGGTGCAGACAGGGAGCAGTACTTC
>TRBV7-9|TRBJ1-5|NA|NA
CASSLTESNQPQHF
TGTGCCAGCAGCTTAACAGAGAGCAATCAGCCCCAGCATTTT
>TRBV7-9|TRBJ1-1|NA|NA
CASSLGGGTEAFF
TGTGCCAGCAGCTTAGGAGGGGGCACTGAAGCTTTCTTT
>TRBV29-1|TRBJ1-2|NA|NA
CSVEALAESGYTF
TGCAGCGTTGAAGCCCTAGCGGAGAGTGGCTACACCTTC
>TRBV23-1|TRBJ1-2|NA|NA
CASSQSWGENYGYTF
TGCGCCAGCAGTCAATCGTGGGGGGAGAACTATGGCTACACCTTC
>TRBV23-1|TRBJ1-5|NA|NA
CASSQSGDSWVEGYSNQPQHF
TGCGCCAGCAGTCAATCCGGGGACTCCTGGGTAGAGGGATATAGCAATCAGCCCCAGCATTTT
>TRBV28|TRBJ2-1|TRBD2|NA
CASSLLSGGARNEQFF
TGTGCCAGCAGTTTACTTAGCGGGGGGGCGAGGAATGAGCAGTTCTTC
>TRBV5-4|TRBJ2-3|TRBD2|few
CASSLASAGGITQYF
TGTGCCAGCAGCTTGGCTTCCGCGGGGGGGATAACGCAGTATTTT
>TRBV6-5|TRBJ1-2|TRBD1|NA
CASRPTGTGDYGYTF
TGTGCCAGCAGACCGACCGGGACAGGGGACTACGGCTACACCTTC
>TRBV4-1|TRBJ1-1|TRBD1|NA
CASSQHGQGGGTEAFF
TGCGCCAGCAGCCAGCACGGACAGGGAGGGGGAACTGAAGCTTTCTTT
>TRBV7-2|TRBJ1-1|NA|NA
CASSYGGALRGNTEAFF
TGTGCCAGCAGCTACGGGGGAGCGCTGAGGGGGAACACTGAAGCTTTCTTT
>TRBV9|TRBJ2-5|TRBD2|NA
CASSGGTRGETQYF
TGTGCCAGCAGCGGAGGGACTAGGGGGGAGACCCAGTACTTC
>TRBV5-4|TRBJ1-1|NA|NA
CASSLAENTEAFF
TGTGCCAGCAGCTTGGCAGAGAACACTGAAGCTTTCTTT
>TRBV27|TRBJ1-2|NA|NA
CASLSLEGLGGYTF
TGTGCCAGCCTCTCTTTGGAGGGATTAGGGGGCTACACCTTC
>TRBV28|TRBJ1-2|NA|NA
CAIQTRGANGYTF
TGTGCCATACAGACGCGGGGGGCGAATGGCTACACCTTC